This T cell receptor beta chain came from a study of blood T cell repertoires in COVID-19. J lost 0 bases, V lost 11 bases, and 6 bases had no gene match. The CDR3 sequence is 14 residues long. Germline V gene lookup returns CDR1 SEHNR and CDR2 FQNEAQ (reference sequence). Produced via immunoSEQ multiplex PCR; TCRdb's table is partial and in-frame only. The table lists around 130,000 clones, 80% of them singletons, with approximately 2% in the top ten. Specimen: peripheral blood. The TCR was taken from a man in his 70s with acute or convalescent COVID-19. V is TRBV7-9 and J is TRBJ2-5; 10 bases are shared with TRBD1. The CDR3 coding sequence is TGTGCCGGAACCGGGACAGGGGACCAAGAGACCCAGTACTTC. This translates into CAGTGTGDQETQYF.